This entry features one T cell receptor (beta chain) sequence. Its antigen remains unidentified. This sample is drawn from a study of beta chain features in type 1 diabetes. Study-wide findings and caveats: For cells with high TCR expression, cDNA sequencing could yield over-representation. Any HLA-type effect on TCRB rearrangement remained unresolved here. The similarity of naive, central memory and Treg TCRB repertoires appeared greater among patients than among healthy donors. Shortening of TCRB CDR3s, moderate but significant, appeared in all four CD4+ subsets of Type 1 diabetes patients.

V dropped 4 bases and J dropped 8 bases, with 8 bases sitting between them. Germline CDR1 is LNHDA and CDR2 is SQIVND (reference sequence). The CDR3 spans 11 residues. Since all of the isolated RNA was reverse transcribed, expressed TCRB transcripts were what got sequenced. Sequenced by immunoSEQ multiplex PCR; TCRdb stores in-frame clones only, minus some. The sample has roughly 300,000 clones, around 15% seen once. The sequenced sample was central memory CD4+ T cells from blood. The chain recombines TRBV19 with TRBJ1-1; D might be TRBD1 (5 bases). This sequence was found in a man younger than 45 in good health. CDR3 amino acids: CASSRGGEAFF. CDR3 DNA sequence: TGTGCCAGTAGTAGGGGCGGGGAAGCTTTCTTT.